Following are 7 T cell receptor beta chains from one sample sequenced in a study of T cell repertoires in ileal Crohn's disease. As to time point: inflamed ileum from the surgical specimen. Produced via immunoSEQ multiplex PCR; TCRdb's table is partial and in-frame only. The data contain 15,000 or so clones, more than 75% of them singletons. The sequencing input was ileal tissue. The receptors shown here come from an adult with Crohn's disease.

CDR3 DNA: TGTGCCAGCAGTTCCCCTGGGCGTCACGGGCCTGGGGCCAACGTCCTGACTTTC. The encoded protein is CASSSPGRHGPGANVLTF. The chain employs TRBV27 and TRBJ2-6; D remains unclear. The V and J ends lost 4 bases and 2 bases respectively, with 18 bases between them. The CDR3 length is 18 residues. The germline CDR1 and CDR2 sequences are MNHEY and SMNVEV (reference sequence).

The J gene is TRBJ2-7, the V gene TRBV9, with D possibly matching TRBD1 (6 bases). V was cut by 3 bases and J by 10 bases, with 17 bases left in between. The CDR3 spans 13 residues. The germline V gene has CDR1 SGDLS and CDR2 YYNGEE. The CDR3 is CASSATDRSFQYF. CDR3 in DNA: TGTGCCAGCAGCGCTACCGACAGGTCGTTTCAGTACTTC.

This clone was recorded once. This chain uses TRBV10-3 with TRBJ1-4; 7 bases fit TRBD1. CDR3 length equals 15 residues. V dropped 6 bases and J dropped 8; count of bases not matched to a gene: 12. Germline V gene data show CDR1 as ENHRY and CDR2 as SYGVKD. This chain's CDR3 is CAISGRQGVGEKLFF. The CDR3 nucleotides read TGTGCCATCAGCGGGAGACAGGGCGTCGGCGAAAAACTGTTTTTT.

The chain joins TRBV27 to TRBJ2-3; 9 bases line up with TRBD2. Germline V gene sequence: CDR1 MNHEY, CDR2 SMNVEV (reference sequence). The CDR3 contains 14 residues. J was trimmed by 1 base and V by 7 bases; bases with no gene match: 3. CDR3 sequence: CASKVAGGTDTQYF. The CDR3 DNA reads TGTGCCAGCAAGGTAGCGGGGGGCACAGATACGCAGTATTTT.

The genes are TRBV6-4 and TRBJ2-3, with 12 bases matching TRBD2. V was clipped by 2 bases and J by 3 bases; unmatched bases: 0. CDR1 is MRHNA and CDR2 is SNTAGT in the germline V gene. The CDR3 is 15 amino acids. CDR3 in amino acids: CASSDGTSGTDTQYF. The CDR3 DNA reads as TGTGCCAGCAGTGACGGGACTAGCGGGACAGATACGCAGTATTTT.

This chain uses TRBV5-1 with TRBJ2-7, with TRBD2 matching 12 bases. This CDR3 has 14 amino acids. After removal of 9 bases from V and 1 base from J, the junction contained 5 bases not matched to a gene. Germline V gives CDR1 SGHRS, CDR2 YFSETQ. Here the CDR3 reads CATRLAGESYEQYF. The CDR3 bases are TGCGCCACCCGACTAGCGGGGGAGTCCTACGAGCAGTACTTC.

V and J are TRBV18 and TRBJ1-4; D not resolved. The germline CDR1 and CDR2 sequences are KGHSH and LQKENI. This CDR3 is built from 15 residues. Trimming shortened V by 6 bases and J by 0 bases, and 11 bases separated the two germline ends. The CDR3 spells CASSRAASTNEKLFF. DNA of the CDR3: TGTGCCAGCTCGCGGGCAGCTTCAACTAATGAAAAACTGTTTTTT. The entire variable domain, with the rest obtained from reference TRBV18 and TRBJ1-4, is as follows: NAGVMQNPRHLVRRRGQEARLRCSPMKGHSHVYWYRQLPEEGLKFMVYLQKENIIDESGMPKERFSAEFPKEGPSILRIQQVVRGDSAAYFCASSRAASTNEKLFFGSGTQLSVL.